The 7 T cell receptor beta chains in this list originate from one sample, sequenced in a study of blood T cell repertoires in COVID-19. Profiling relied on immunoSEQ multiplex PCR, and the TCRdb table lists in-frame clones only, not all of them. The data show around 190,000 clones, roughly 88% seen once. Sequencing used peripheral blood. These receptors originate from a man aged 45 to 65 with COVID-19, enrolled during active disease.

The chain recombines TRBV28 with TRBJ1-1, with 8 positions matching TRBD1. V shed 3 bases and J 5 bases; nucleotides not matched to a gene: 8. Germline V lookup: CDR1 MDHEN, CDR2 SYDVKM. This CDR3 spans 15 amino acids. The CDR3 bases are TGTGCCAGCAGTTTGGGCGGACAGGGAAGAACTGAAGCTTTCTTT. Translated: CASSLGGQGRTEAFF.

This rearrangement joins TRBV18 to TRBJ2-3, with 10 bases matching TRBD2. The CDR3 runs to 16 residues. Trimming at V came to 5 bases and at J to 1 base, leaving 6 bases not matched to a gene. The germline gives CDR1 KGHSH, CDR2 LQKENI. CDR3 sequence (DNA): TGTGCCAGCTCATCTACCAGCGGGAGGGGCACAGATACGCAGTATTTT. Its protein product is CASSSTSGRGTDTQYF.

The rearrangement links TRBV7-9 to TRBJ1-3; tentatively, D is TRBD1 (6 bases). Between the trimmed V and J ends, which lost 5 bases and 4 bases, there was a span of 15 bases. CDR3 length: 15 amino acids. CDR1 and CDR2 from the germline V gene are SEHNR and FQNEAQ (reference sequence). The CDR3 DNA sequence: TGTGCCAGCAGCCCACCGGGGGGCGGAGGAAACACCATATATTTT. Protein: CASSPPGGGGNTIYF.

V usage is TRBV13 and J usage is TRBJ2-1; 7 bases are a match to TRBD1. The CDR3 sequence is 13 residues long. Per the germline V gene, CDR1 is PRHDT and CDR2 is FYEKMQ (reference sequence). J lost 12 bases, V lost 5 bases, and 10 bases had no gene match. The CDR3: CASSVRDSQGQFF. In DNA, the CDR3 is TGTGCCAGCAGCGTCCGGGACAGCCAGGGGCAGTTCTTC.

The rearrangement uses TRBV7-9 and TRBJ2-1; 7 bases are a match to TRBD1. Germline V gene lookup returns CDR1 SEHNR and CDR2 FQNEAQ (reference sequence). The CDR3 is 15 residues long. V was clipped by 5 bases and J by 0 bases; unmatched bases: 4. CDR3 nucleotides: TGTGCCAGCAGCACCCGACAGGGCTCCTACAATGAGCAGTTCTTC. Translated: CASSTRQGSYNEQFF.

The chain is built from TRBV7-9 and TRBJ2-1, with TRBD2 matching over 10 bases. Trimming took 6 bases from V and 7 from J; bases not matched to a gene: 6. The CDR3 has 14 amino acids. Germline V gives CDR1 SEHNR, CDR2 FQNEAQ (reference sequence). For the CDR3, the DNA is TGTGCCAGCAGTACTAGCGGGACGGTTAATGAGCAGTTCTTC. This sequence encodes CASSTSGTVNEQFF.

CDR3 sequence reads: CATLLASGGADTGELFF. The CDR3 DNA reads as TGTGCCACCCTCCTGGCTAGCGGGGGGGCGGACACCGGGGAGCTGTTTTTT. The chain uses TRBV2 and TRBJ2-2; 12 bases are shared with TRBD2. Germline assignment: CDR1 SNHLY and CDR2 FYNNEI. This CDR3 is 17 amino acids long. The V segment lost 10 bases and the J segment 3 bases; nucleotides outside the gene matches: 12.